Shown below are 11 T cell receptor beta chains from a single sample sequenced in a study of CD4+ T cells in melanoma. Profiled with immunoSEQ multiplex PCR; TCRdb holds only in-frame clones, not every one. In the table there are roughly 4,400 clones, around 62% of which are singletons. Sequencing input: cells from a culture (not recorded whether cultured in vitro). Receptor source: a human donor with melanoma.

This sequence joins TRBV19 and TRBJ1-6, with unresolved D. Germline CDR1 LNHDA, CDR2 SQIVND (reference sequence). Trimming shortened V by 3 bases and J by 0 bases, and 18 bases separated the two germline ends. The CDR3 has 19 residues. The CDR3 DNA reads TGTGCCAGTAGTATGAGTGGGTCGGCCGCGGGCTCCTATAATTCACCCCTCCACTTT. The encoded protein is CASSMSGSAAGSYNSPLHF.

This clone was observed once. This chain links TRBV6-5 with TRBJ1-2; TRBD1 might be the D (5 bases). Trimming took 6 bases from V and 7 from J, leaving 9 bases between them. The CDR3 is made up of 11 amino acids. The germline V gene encodes CDR1 MNHEY and CDR2 SVGAGI. In DNA form, the CDR3 reads TGTGCCAGCAGGACCGGGACTGGCTACACCTTC. Its protein is CASRTGTGYTF.

This clone has just one count. This chain connects TRBV19 to TRBJ2-7; 9 bases are shared with TRBD2. Losses at the gene ends were 4 bases for V and 7 bases for J; bases not matched to a gene: 23. The CDR3 is made up of 19 amino acids. Germline V lookup: CDR1 LNHDA, CDR2 SQIVND (reference sequence). The CDR3 reads CASSNDLLGASGDYLEQYF. The CDR3 DNA sequence: TGTGCCAGTAGTAACGACCTCCTTGGAGCTAGCGGGGATTACTTAGAGCAGTACTTC.

This chain connects TRBV28 to TRBJ2-1, with D unclear. This CDR3 is 14 amino acids long. Trimming stripped 2 bases from V and 0 bases from J, with 5 bases between. Germline V CDR1 and CDR2: MDHEN, SYDVKM. CDR3 amino acids: CASSLTSSYNEQFF. The CDR3 region has the DNA TGTGCCAGCAGTTTAACGAGCTCCTACAATGAGCAGTTCTTC.

This chain connects TRBV11-2 to TRBJ2-7; D is unresolved. CDR3 length: 12 residues. In germline, CDR1 is SGHAT, CDR2 FQNNGV. The V and J ends lost 2 bases and 7 bases respectively, with 9 bases between them. The CDR3 loop is CASSLSPWEQYF. The CDR3 coding sequence is TGTGCCAGCAGCTTATCTCCCTGGGAGCAGTACTTC.

The V call is TRBV5-1, the J call TRBJ1-1; D ambiguous. V dropped 3 bases and J dropped 3 bases, with 3 bases sitting between them. From germline, CDR1 is SGHRS and CDR2 YFSETQ. CDR3 length: 11 residues. The CDR3 reads CASSSDTEAFF. CDR3 sequence (DNA): TGCGCCAGCAGCTCGGACACTGAAGCTTTCTTT. Variable domain in full (rest from reference TRBV5-1 and TRBJ1-1): KAGVTQTPRYLIKTRGQQVTLSCSPISGHRSVSWYQQTPGQGLQFLFEYFSETQRNKGNFPGRFSGRQFSNSRSEMNVSTLELGDSALYLCASSSDTEAFFGQGTRLTVV.

This clone was counted only a few times. The chain combines TRBV5-8 with TRBJ1-1; TRBD1 matches 10 bases. Unmatched junction bases numbered 14, after V lost 9 bases and J lost 6 bases. Germline values: CDR1 SGHTS, CDR2 YDEGEE. The CDR3 is 15 amino acids. DNA for the CDR3: TGTGCCATTCCGGGGGACAGGGGAATGGGCGCTGAAGCTTTCTTT. It specifies CAIPGDRGMGAEAFF.

The V call is TRBV5-1, the J call TRBJ2-5; TRBD2 is a possible D gene (5 bases). The CDR3 has 13 residues. Between the trimmed V and J ends, which lost 8 bases and 2 bases, there was a span of 13 bases. Germline V lookup: CDR1 SGHRS, CDR2 YFSETQ. The CDR3 bases are TGCGCCAGTACGCCGGACTGGCAAGAGACCCAGTACTTC. This gives the protein CASTPDWQETQYF.

This sequence joins TRBV27 and TRBJ2-5; no definite D call. Trimming stripped 4 bases from V and 5 bases from J, with 14 bases between. This CDR3 region has 14 residues. Germline V gene lookup returns CDR1 MNHEY and CDR2 SMNVEV (reference sequence). The CDR3 DNA is TGTGCCAGCAGTTCACAGAGGTTTCGGGAGACCCAGTACTTC. Residues: CASSSQRFRETQYF.

As to this clone: Within the sample, other DNA sequences also encode this same CDR3. V gene TRBV27 combines with J gene TRBJ2-1; no firm D call. Germline-derived CDR1 and CDR2 are MNHEY and SMNVEV (reference sequence). The CDR3 extends over 11 amino acids. The V and J ends lost 6 bases and 3 bases respectively, with 3 bases between them. Written as DNA, the CDR3 is TGTGCCAGCAGGGTCTACAATGAGCAGTTCTTC. It yields the protein CASRVYNEQFF.

This clone was counted once. V usage is TRBV19 and J usage is TRBJ1-1, with D tentatively TRBD1 (5 bases). Trimming took off 9 bases at V and 0 bases at J, with 11 bases between the two ends. The length of the CDR3 is 13 residues. Germline V gene data show CDR1 as LNHDA and CDR2 as SQIVND (reference sequence). The CDR3 sequence: CASGLGVNTEAFF. The CDR3 bases are TGTGCCAGCGGTCTAGGGGTGAACACTGAAGCTTTCTTT.